A selection of T cell receptor beta chains follows, all from one sample in a study of regulatory T cells in long-lasting Graves disease. TCRdb processed the multiplex PCR reads anew with MiXCR; each CDR3 protein has one entry. The sample has roughly 560,000 distinct CDR3 sequences; approximately 16% are singletons. The data also belong to a second study, concerning T cells in Graves' hyperthyroidism and ophthalmopathy.

Sequenced material: peripheral blood mononuclear cells (PBMCs), taken at new diagnosis, from a patient treated with antithyroid drugs. The receptors here all came from a woman aged 35-65 years with Graves disease. CDR3s include the opening cysteine and the closing phenylalanine or tryptophan. The D gene is left open where the match is weak. Clone size is shown for a subset of rows, as once, few, many or a class of expanded clone.

v_call: TRBV12-3/TRBV12-4
clone_size: few
d_call: -
j_call: TRBJ1-3
cdr3_aa: CASSFGAGQDSGNTIYF

v_call: TRBV6-5
clone_size: many
d_call: TRBD1
j_call: TRBJ1-2
cdr3_aa: CASSSSDGTGRAGYTF

v_call: TRBV2
clone_size: many
d_call: -
j_call: TRBJ1-6
cdr3_aa: CASRLTGFNSPLHF

v_call: TRBV2
clone_size: few
d_call: -
j_call: TRBJ1-5
cdr3_aa: CASSGGKANQPQHF

v_call: TRBV12-3/TRBV12-4
clone_size: many
d_call: -
j_call: TRBJ2-1
cdr3_aa: CASSSAGASYNEQFF

v_call: TRBV6-1
clone_size: many
d_call: -
j_call: TRBJ1-6
cdr3_aa: CASRRTDTANSPLHF

v_call: TRBV27
clone_size: many
d_call: -
j_call: TRBJ2-7
cdr3_aa: CASSLDRQLSYEQYF

v_call: TRBV14
clone_size: few
d_call: -
j_call: TRBJ1-2
cdr3_aa: CASSQWSKGGGYTF

v_call: TRBV27
clone_size: many
d_call: -
j_call: TRBJ1-2
cdr3_aa: CASSYRTNYGYTF

v_call: TRBV13
clone_size: many
d_call: TRBD1
j_call: TRBJ2-4
cdr3_aa: CASSSTGAKNIQYF

v_call: TRBV29-1
clone_size: -
d_call: -
j_call: TRBJ2-3
cdr3_aa: CSVESARDTQYF